This TCR beta chain was observed in a study of blood T cell repertoires in COVID-19. About the research overall: PBMCs, B-cell-depleted T cells, or T cells provided the cDNA or gDNA that made up the material.

Losses at the gene ends were 6 bases for V and 0 bases for J; bases not matched to a gene: 7. There are 15 residues in the CDR3. From germline, CDR1 is MNHEY and CDR2 SVGAGI. Method: immunoSEQ multiplex PCR; TCRdb's copy keeps in-frame clones and lacks some. The sample lists fewer than 250,000 clones; almost 90% were seen once. Participant ages covered roughly 18 to 89 years across 20 to 25 US areas. Membership in each cohort depended on participant-reported clinical history. The J gene is TRBJ1-1, the V gene TRBV6-5; 7 bases agree with TRBD1. This sequence originates from a man aged 30-40 years who had been exposed to COVID-19. Sequencing used PBMCs or T cells enriched from blood (not recorded which). The CDR3 loop is CASSPGQAMNTEAFF. CDR3 nucleotides: TGTGCCAGCAGCCCCGGACAGGCGATGAACACTGAAGCTTTCTTT.